This passage covers 10 T cell receptor beta chains from one sample sequenced in a study of T cells in Graves' hyperthyroidism and ophthalmopathy (dated by TCRdb to the late 2010s). The method was multiplex PCR. These reads were obtained on an Illumina HiSeq 2000. Amplification of TCR beta CDR3 regions was carried out from RNA transcripts. The TCR CDR3 was subjected to a first round of RT-PCR using the HTBI primer set and the Qiagen OneStep RT-PCR kit. Using fastp trimming at Q25 and MiXCR clonotype assembly, TCRdb reanalyzed the public sequencing data and kept in-frame beta chains. Here each entry gathers all rows of one CDR3 protein and keeps the most common genes and DNA. Here the sample has about 710,000 distinct CDR3 sequences; around 15% occur a single time. Under 8.5% of the sample goes to the ten largest clones. Input material: blood. The receptors originated from a man aged 18 to 30 with Graves' hyperthyroidism.

Many counts were recorded for this clonotype. The J gene is TRBJ2-7, the V gene TRBV7-3; 7 nucleotides align to TRBD2. This CDR3 is 15 amino acids long. The V gene's germline CDR1 is SGHTA and CDR2 FQGTGA. V dropped 1 base and J dropped 2; count of bases not matched to a gene: 5. The CDR3 DNA reads as TGTGCCAGCAGCTTAAATGGCGGGAGTACCTACGAGCAGTACTTC. Protein product: CASSLNGGSTYEQYF.

This clonotype was found many times. This chain links TRBV28 with TRBJ2-5; possibly TRBD2 for D (6 bases). V was trimmed by 5 bases and J by 5 bases, leaving 18 bases between them. The CDR3 spans 15 residues. Looked up from germline, CDR1 is MDHEN and CDR2 is SYDVKM. CDR3 nucleotides: TGTGCCAGCAGTCCGCTAACGGGAGAGCCGGAGACCCAGTACTTC. As protein: CASSPLTGEPETQYF.

This clonotype was detected many times. The V call is TRBV29-1, the J call TRBJ2-6; 7 positions match TRBD2. Trimming took 3 bases from V and 3 from J; bases not matched to a gene: 5. This CDR3 has 15 amino acids. Germline assignment: CDR1 SQVTM and CDR2 ANQGSEA. The CDR3 is CSVDGGSGGANVLTF. The CDR3 DNA reads TGCAGCGTTGACGGCGGGAGTGGTGGGGCCAACGTCCTGACTTTC.

This clonotype was counted many times. CDR3 loop: CAWINTDTQYF. In nucleotides, the CDR3 is TGTGCCTGGATTAACACAGATACGCAGTATTTT. The chain links TRBV30 to TRBJ2-3; D unresolved. The ends were cut back, 4 bases at V and 2 bases at J, with 4 bases in the middle. The CDR3 has 11 amino acids. Per germline, CDR1 GTSNPN and CDR2 SVGIG (reference sequence).

This clonotype was seen repeatedly, ten times or more. The chain uses TRBV25-1 and TRBJ2-1; D not resolved. Germline V CDR1 and CDR2: MGHDK, SYGVNS. With 4 bases removed from V and 0 bases from J, the gap between germline ends came to 10 bases. The CDR3 is 15 amino acids. The CDR3 loop is CASSAGALSYNEQFF. DNA for the CDR3: TGTGCCAGCAGTGCCGGAGCGCTCTCCTACAATGAGCAGTTCTTC.

This clonotype was observed a few times. This rearrangement joins TRBV25-1 to TRBJ1-2; no clear D. Germline lookup yields CDR1 MGHDK and CDR2 SYGVNS. This CDR3 contains 12 residues. Trimming shortened V by 3 bases and J by 3 bases, and 5 bases separated the two germline ends. Here the CDR3 reads CASSEQYYGYTF. The CDR3 nucleotides are TGTGCCAGCAGTGAGCAGTACTATGGCTACACCTTC.

The V call is TRBV2, the J call TRBJ1-5; no reliable D call. CDR3 length: 15 residues. The germline V gene has CDR1 SNHLY and CDR2 FYNNEI. Trimming shortened V by 6 bases and J by 7 bases, and 19 bases separated the two germline ends. CDR3 protein: CASRPRATRRQPQHF. The CDR3 nucleotides are TGTGCCAGCAGACCCCGGGCCACCCGCCGACAGCCCCAGCATTTT.

This chain connects TRBV6-1 to TRBJ2-4; TRBD1 is a possible D gene (6 bases). There are 14 residues in the CDR3. V was pared by 6 bases and J by 3 bases, with 12 bases between. The germline V gene encodes CDR1 MNHNS and CDR2 SASEGT. CDR3 bases: TGTGCCAGCAGCCTAGACAGGCTCAAAAACATTCAGTACTTC. Translated: CASSLDRLKNIQYF.

This clonotype was counted once. The V gene is TRBV28, the J gene TRBJ1-2; tentative D call: TRBD1 (5 bases). Between the trimmed V and J ends, which lost 4 bases and 4 bases, there was a span of 19 bases. Germline V gene data show CDR1 as MDHEN and CDR2 as SYDVKM. This CDR3 is built from 16 residues. CDR3 sequence reads: CASSSLGGAFGYGYTF. The CDR3 DNA follows: TGTGCCAGCAGTTCCCTGGGCGGGGCTTTCGGCTATGGCTACACCTTC.

As for this clonotype: A read error is possible here, since a much larger clone lies one base away. The V call is TRBV10-3, the J call TRBJ2-7; D remains unclear. This CDR3 has 16 amino acids. The ends were cut back, 4 bases at V and 6 bases at J, with 22 bases in the middle. The germline V gene has CDR1 ENHRY and CDR2 SYGVKD. The CDR3 region is CAISGVPGPLGLEQYF. DNA for the CDR3: TGTGCCATCAGTGGGGTCCCCGGGCCGCTAGGCCTCGAGCAGTACTTC.